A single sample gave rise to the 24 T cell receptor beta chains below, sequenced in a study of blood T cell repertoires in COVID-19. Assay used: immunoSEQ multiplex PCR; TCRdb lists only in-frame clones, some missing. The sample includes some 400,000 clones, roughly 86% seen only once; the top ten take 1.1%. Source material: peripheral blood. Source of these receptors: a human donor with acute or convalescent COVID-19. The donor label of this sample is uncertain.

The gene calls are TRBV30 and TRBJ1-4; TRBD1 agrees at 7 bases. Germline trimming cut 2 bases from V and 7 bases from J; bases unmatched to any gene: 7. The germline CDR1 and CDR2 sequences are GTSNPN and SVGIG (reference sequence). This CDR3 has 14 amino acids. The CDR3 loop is CAWSQGGPAEKLFF. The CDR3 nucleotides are TGTGCCTGGAGTCAGGGGGGCCCGGCTGAAAAACTGTTTTTT.

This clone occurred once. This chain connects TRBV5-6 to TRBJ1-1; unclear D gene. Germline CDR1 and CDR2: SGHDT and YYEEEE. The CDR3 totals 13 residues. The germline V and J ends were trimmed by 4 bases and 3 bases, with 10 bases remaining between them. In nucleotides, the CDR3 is TGTGCCAGCAGCCCATACCGGGACACTGAAGCTTTCTTT. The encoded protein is CASSPYRDTEAFF.

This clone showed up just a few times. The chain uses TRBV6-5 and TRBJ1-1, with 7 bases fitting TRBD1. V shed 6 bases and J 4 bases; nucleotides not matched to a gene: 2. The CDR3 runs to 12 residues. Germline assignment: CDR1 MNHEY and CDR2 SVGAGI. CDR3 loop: CASSRTGTEAFF. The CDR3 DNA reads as TGTGCCAGCAGCAGGACAGGCACTGAAGCTTTCTTT.

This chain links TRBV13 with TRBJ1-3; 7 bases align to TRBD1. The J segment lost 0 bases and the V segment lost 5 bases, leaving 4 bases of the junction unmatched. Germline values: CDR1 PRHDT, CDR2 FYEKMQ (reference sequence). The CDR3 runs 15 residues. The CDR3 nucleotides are TGTGCCAGCAGCCTCGACAGGGTCTCTGGAAACACCATATATTTT. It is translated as CASSLDRVSGNTIYF.

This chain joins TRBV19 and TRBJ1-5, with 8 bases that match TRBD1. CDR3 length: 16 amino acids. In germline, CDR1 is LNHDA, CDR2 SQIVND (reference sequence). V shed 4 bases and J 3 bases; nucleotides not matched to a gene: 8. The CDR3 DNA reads TGTGCCAGTAGTACAACCGGGACAGGCCTCAATCAGCCCCAGCATTTT. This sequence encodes CASSTTGTGLNQPQHF.

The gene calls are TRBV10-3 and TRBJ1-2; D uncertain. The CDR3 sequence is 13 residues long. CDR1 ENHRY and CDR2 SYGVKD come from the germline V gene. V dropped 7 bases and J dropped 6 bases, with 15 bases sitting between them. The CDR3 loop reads CAITRAPTDGYTF. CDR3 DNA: TGTGCCATCACGAGGGCCCCGACCGATGGCTACACCTTC.

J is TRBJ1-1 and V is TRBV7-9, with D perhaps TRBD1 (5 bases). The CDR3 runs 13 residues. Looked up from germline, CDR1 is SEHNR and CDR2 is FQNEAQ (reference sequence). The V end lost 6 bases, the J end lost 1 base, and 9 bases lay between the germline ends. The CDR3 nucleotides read TGTGCCAGCAGGTTGGGGCAGAACACTGAAGCTTTCTTT. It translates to CASRLGQNTEAFF.

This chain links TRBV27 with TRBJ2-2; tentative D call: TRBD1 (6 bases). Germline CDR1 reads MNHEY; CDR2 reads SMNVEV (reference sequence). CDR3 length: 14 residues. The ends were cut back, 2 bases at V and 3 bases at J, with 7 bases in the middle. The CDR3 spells CASSLDRYTGELFF. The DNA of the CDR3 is TGTGCCAGCAGTTTAGACAGGTACACCGGGGAGCTGTTTTTT.

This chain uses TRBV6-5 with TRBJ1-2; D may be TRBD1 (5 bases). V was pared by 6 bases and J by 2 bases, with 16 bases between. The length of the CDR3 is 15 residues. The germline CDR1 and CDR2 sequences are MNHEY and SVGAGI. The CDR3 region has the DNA TGTGCCAGCAGCCAAAGTTGGACACACAACTATGGCTACACCTTC. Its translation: CASSQSWTHNYGYTF.

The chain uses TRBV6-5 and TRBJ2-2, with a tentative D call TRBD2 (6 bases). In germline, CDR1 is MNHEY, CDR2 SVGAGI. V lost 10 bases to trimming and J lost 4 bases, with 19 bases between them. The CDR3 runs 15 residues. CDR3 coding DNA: TGTGCCACCAAACCTATGGGACTTCTCACCGGGGAGCTGTTTTTT. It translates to CATKPMGLLTGELFF.

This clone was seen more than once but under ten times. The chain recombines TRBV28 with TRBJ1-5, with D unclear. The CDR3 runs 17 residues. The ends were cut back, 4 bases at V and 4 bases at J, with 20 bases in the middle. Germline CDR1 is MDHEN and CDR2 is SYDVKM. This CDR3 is CASSSLTQTRTNQPQHF. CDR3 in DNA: TGTGCCAGCAGTTCTCTCACCCAAACCAGGACTAATCAGCCCCAGCATTTT. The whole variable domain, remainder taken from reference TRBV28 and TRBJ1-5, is DVKVTQSSRYLVKRTGEKVFLECVQDMDHENMFWYRQDPGLGLRLIYFSYDVKMKEKGDIPEGYSVSREKKERFSLILESASTNQTSMYLCASSSLTQTRTNQPQHFGDGTRLSIL.

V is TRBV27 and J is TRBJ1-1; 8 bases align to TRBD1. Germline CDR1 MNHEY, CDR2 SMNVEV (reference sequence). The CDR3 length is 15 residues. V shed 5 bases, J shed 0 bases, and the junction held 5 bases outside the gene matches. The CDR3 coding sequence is TGTGCCAGCAGTGATGGACAGGGAATGAACACTGAAGCTTTCTTT. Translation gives CASSDGQGMNTEAFF.

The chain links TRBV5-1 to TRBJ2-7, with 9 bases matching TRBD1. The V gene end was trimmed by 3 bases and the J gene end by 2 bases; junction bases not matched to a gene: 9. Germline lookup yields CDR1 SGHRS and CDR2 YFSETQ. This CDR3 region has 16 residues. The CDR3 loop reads CASSSTTGGRAYEQYF. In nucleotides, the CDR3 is TGCGCCAGCAGCTCGACAACAGGGGGCCGGGCCTACGAGCAGTACTTC.

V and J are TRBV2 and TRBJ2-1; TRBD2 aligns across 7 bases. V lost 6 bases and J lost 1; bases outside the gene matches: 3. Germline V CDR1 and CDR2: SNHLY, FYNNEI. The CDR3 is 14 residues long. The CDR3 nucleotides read TGTGCCAGCAGGCCTAGCGGTTCCTACAATGAGCAGTTCTTC. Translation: CASRPSGSYNEQFF.

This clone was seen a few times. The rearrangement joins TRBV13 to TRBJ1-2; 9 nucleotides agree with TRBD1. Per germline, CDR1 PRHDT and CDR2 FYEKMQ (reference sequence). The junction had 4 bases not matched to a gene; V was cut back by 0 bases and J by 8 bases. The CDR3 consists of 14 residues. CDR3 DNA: TGTGCCAGCAGCTTAGGACAGGGGGCGGGCGGCTACACCTTC. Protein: CASSLGQGAGGYTF.

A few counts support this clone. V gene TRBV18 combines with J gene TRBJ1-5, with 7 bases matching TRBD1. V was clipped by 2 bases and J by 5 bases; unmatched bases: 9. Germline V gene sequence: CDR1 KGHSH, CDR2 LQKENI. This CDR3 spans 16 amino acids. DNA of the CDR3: TGTGCCAGCTCACCAGCACCACAGGGGTATGATCAGCCCCAGCATTTT. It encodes CASSPAPQGYDQPQHF.

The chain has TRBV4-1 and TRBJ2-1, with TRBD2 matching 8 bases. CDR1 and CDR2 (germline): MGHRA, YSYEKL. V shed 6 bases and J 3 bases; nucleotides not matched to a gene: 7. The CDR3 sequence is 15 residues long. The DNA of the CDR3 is TGCGCCAGCAGGCCCTCGGGGGGGATCTACAATGAGCAGTTCTTC. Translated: CASRPSGGIYNEQFF.

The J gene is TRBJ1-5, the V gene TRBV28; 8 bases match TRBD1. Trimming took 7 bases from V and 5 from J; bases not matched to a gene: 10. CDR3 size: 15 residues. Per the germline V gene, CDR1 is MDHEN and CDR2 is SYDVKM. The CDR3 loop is CASNSPDRVYQPQHF. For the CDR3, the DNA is TGTGCCAGCAACTCCCCGGACAGGGTGTATCAGCCCCAGCATTTT.

The CDR3 spells CASSPRQTPNTEAFF. For the CDR3, the DNA is TGTGCCAGCAGCCCCCGACAAACACCGAACACTGAAGCTTTCTTT. The J gene is TRBJ1-1, the V gene TRBV14; the D is unclear. Germline CDR1 reads SGHDN; CDR2 reads FVKESK. The CDR3 spans 15 residues. The ends were cut back, 4 bases at V and 1 base at J, with 13 bases in the middle. Filled out from reference TRBV14 and TRBJ1-1, the complete variable domain reads EAGVTQFPSHSVIEKGQTVTLRCDPISGHDNLYWYRRVMGKEIKFLLHFVKESKQDESGMPNNRFLAERTGGTYSTLKVQPAELEDSGVYFCASSPRQTPNTEAFFGQGTRLTVV.

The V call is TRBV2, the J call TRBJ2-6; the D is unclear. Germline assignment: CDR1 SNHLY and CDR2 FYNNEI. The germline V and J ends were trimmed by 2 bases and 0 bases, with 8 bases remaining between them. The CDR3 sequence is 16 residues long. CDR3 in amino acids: CASSERRLSGANVLTF. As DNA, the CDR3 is TGTGCCAGCAGTGAACGTCGACTCTCTGGGGCCAACGTCCTGACTTTC.

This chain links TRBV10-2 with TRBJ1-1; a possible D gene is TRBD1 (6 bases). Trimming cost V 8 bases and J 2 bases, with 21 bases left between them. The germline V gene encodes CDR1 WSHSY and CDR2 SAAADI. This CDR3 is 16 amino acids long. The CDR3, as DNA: TGCGCCAGCCGAACAGGGAGTAGGCCCCCAAACACTGAAGCTTTCTTT. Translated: CASRTGSRPPNTEAFF.

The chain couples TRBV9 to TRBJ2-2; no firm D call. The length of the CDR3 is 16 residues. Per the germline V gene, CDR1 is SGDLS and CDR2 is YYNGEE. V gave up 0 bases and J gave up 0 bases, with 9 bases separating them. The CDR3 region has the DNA TGTGCCAGCAGCGTAGGTTATCGGTCGAACACCGGGGAGCTGTTTTTT. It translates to CASSVGYRSNTGELFF.

CDR3 nucleotide sequence: TGTGCCAGCAGCTCGCAGGGATCCAAAAACATTCAGTACTTC. Translated: CASSSQGSKNIQYF. This chain uses TRBV13 with TRBJ2-4; tentative D call: TRBD1 (5 bases). CDR1 PRHDT and CDR2 FYEKMQ come from the germline V gene (reference sequence). Trimming shortened V by 4 bases and J by 2 bases, and 9 bases separated the two germline ends. The CDR3 spans 14 residues.

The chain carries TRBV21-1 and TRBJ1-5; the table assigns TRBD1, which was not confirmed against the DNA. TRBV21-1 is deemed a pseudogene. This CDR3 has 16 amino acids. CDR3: CASSKVGRGPNQPQHF. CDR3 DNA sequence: TGTGCCAGCAGCAAAGTGGGTAGGGGCCCCAATCAGCCCCAGCATTTT.